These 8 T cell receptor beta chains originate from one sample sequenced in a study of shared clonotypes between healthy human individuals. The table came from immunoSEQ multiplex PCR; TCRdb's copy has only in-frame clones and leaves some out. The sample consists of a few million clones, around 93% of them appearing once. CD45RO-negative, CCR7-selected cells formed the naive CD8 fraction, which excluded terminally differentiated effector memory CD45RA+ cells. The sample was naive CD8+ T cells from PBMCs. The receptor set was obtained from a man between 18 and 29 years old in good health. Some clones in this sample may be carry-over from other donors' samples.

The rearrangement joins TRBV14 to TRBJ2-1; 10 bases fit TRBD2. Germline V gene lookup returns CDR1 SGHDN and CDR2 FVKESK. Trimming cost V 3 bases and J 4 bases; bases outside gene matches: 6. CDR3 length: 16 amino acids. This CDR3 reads CASSHSSGRNYNEQFF. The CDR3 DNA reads TGTGCCAGCAGCCACTCTAGCGGGAGAAATTACAATGAGCAGTTCTTC.

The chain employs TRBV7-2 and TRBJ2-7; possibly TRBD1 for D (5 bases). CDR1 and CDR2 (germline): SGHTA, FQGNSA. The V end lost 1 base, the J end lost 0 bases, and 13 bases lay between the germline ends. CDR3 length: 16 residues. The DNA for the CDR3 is TGTGCCAGCAGCTTAGGTGGGGCAGCCTACTCCTACGAGCAGTACTTC. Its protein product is CASSLGGAAYSYEQYF.

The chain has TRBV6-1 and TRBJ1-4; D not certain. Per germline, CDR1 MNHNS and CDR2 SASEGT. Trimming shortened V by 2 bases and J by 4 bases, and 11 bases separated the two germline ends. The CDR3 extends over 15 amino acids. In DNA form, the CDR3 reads TGTGCCAGCAGTGAACAGACGGGGAATAATGAAAAACTGTTTTTT. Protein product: CASSEQTGNNEKLFF.

In nucleotides, the CDR3 is TGTGCCAGCAGCGTGCGGGCTTTCCGAACCCAGCCCCAGCATTTT. It encodes CASSVRAFRTQPQHF. V usage is TRBV28 and J usage is TRBJ1-5, with D uncertain. Germline CDR1 reads MDHEN; CDR2 reads SYDVKM. Trimming stripped 6 bases from V and 7 bases from J, with 19 bases between. This CDR3 is built from 15 residues. Full variable domain (rest looked up from reference TRBV28 and TRBJ1-5): DVKVTQSSRYLVKRTGEKVFLECVQDMDHENMFWYRQDPGLGLRLIYFSYDVKMKEKGDIPEGYSVSREKKERFSLILESASTNQTSMYLCASSVRAFRTQPQHFGDGTRLSIL.

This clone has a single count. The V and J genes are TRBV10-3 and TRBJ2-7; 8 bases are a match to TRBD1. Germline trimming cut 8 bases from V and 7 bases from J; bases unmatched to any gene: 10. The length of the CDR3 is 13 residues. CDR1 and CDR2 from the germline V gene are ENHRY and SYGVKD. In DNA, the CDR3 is TGTGCCATCTCAGGGGGCCCCGTCAGGGAGCAGTACTTC. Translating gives CAISGGPVREQYF.

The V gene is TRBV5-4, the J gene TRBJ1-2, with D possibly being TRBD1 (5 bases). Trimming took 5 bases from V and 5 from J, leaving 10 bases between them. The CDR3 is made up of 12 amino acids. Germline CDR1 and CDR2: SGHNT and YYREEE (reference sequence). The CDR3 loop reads CASRTEEYGYTF. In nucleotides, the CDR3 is TGTGCCAGCAGGACAGAGGAATATGGCTACACCTTC. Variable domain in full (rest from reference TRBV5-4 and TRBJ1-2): ETGVTQSPTHLIKTRGQQVTLRCSSQSGHNTVSWYQQALGQGPQFIFQYYREEENGRGNFPPRFSGLQFPNYSSELNVNALELDDSALYLCASRTEEYGYTFGSGTRLTVV.

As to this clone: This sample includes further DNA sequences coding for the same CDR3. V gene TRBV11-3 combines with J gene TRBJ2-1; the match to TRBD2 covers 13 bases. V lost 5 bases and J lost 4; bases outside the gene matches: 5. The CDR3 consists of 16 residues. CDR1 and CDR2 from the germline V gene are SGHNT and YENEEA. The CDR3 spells CASSPPGLAGYNEQFF. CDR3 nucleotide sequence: TGTGCCAGCAGCCCCCCGGGACTAGCGGGGTACAATGAGCAGTTCTTC.

The CDR3 loop reads CASSLPRTGGTEAFF. The CDR3 DNA follows: TGTGCCAGCAGTCTACCAAGGACAGGTGGGACTGAAGCTTTCTTT. This rearrangement joins TRBV28 to TRBJ1-1; the match to TRBD1 covers 7 bases. In germline, CDR1 is MDHEN, CDR2 SYDVKM. CDR3 size: 15 residues. V dropped 5 bases and J dropped 5; count of bases not matched to a gene: 11.